This T cell receptor (beta chain) was found in a study of cytomegalovirus exposure and HLA in healthy donors. Remarks on this clone: Its specificity is unknown.

CDR1 is LGHNA and CDR2 is YSLEER in the germline V gene. V lost 4 bases, J lost 7 bases, and 7 bases stayed unmatched. The CDR3 is made up of 13 amino acids. Points from the study as a whole: Accurate predictions that matched the HLA-A and HLA-B alleles of most subjects were reportedly made from TCR beta sequences. A later analysis linked a missense DCLRE1C variant to TCR beta V- and J-gene trimming. Fewer N-insertions (relative to the roughly 700-donor mean) were reportedly seen in an Asian-associated ancestry cluster in a later analysis.

Vbeta (60) and Jbeta (13) primers were used in the PCR. Using immunoSEQ multiplex PCR, the repertoire was profiled, and TCRdb retains in-frame clones only, with some absent. The sample holds over 110,000 clones, about four fifths seen once. The chain has TRBV4-3 and TRBJ2-7, with 7 bases aligning to TRBD2. This receptor was identified in a male donor in good health and CMV-seronegative. Specimen: PBMCs. For the CDR3, the DNA is TGCGCCAGCAGCCCGGGGGGATTCAGGGAGCAGTACTTC. This codes for CASSPGGFREQYF.